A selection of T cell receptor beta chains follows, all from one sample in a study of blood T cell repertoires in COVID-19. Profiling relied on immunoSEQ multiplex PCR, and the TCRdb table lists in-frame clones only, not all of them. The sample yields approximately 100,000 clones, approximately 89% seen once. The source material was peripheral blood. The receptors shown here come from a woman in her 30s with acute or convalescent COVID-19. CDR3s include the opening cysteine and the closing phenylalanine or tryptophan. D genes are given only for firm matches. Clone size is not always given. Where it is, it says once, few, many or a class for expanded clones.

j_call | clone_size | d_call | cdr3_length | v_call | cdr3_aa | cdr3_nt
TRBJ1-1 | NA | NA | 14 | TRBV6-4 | CASSSGEGNTEAFF | TGTGCCAGCAGTTCGGGTGAGGGGAACACTGAAGCTTTCTTT
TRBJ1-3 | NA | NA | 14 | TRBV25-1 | CASSDPRAGNTIYF | TGTGCCAGCAGTGATCCTCGGGCTGGAAACACCATATATTTT
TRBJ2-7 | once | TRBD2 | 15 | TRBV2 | CASRGLAGGSYEQYF | TGTGCCAGCAGGGGACTAGCGGGGGGATCCTACGAGCAGTACTTC
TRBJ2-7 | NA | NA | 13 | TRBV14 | CASSQGLPYEQYF | TGTGCCAGCAGCCAAGGTCTTCCCTACGAGCAGTACTTC
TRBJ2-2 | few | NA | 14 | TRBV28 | CASRGPTNTGELFF | TGTGCCAGCAGAGGCCCGACTAACACCGGGGAGCTGTTTTTT
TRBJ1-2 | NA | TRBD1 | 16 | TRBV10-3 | CAISETPGQGVSGYTF | TGTGCCATCAGTGAGACCCCGGGACAGGGAGTAAGCGGCTACACCTTC
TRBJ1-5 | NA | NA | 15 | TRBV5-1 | CASSLGAGGNQPQHF | TGCGCCAGCAGCTTGGGGGCAGGGGGCAATCAGCCCCAGCATTTT
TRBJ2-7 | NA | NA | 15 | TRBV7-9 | CASTPPGGSSYEQYF | TGTGCCAGCACCCCCCCGGGGGGCAGCTCCTACGAGCAGTACTTC
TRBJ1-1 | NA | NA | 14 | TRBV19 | CASSLGQLNTEAFF | TGTGCCAGTAGTCTAGGACAGCTAAACACTGAAGCTTTCTTT
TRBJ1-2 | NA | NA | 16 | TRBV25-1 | CASSDSTGPPIYGYTF | TGTGCCAGCAGTGATTCAACAGGACCTCCTATTTATGGCTACACCTTC
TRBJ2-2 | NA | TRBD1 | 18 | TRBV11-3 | CASSLEDWDRGRGGELFF | TGTGCCAGCAGCTTAGAAGACTGGGACAGGGGGCGCGGCGGGGAGCTGTTTTTT
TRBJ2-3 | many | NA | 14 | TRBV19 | CASSRAGSTDTQYF | TGTGCCAGTAGTAGGGCAGGGAGCACAGATACGCAGTATTTT
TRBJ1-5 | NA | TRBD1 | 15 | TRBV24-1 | CATSPPGQGDQPQHF | TGTGCCACCAGTCCTCCGGGACAGGGGGATCAGCCCCAGCATTTT
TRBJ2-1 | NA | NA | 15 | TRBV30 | CAWSVIGVSYNEQFF | TGTGCCTGGAGTGTCATAGGGGTCTCCTACAATGAGCAGTTCTTC
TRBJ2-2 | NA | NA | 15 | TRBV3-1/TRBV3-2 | CASSHWDFFSGELFF | TGTGCCAGCAGCCACTGGGACTTCTTCAGCGGGGAGCTGTTTTTT
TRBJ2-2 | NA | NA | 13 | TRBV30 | CAWRSGGTGELFF | TGTGCCTGGAGGTCAGGGGGGACCGGGGAGCTGTTTTTT
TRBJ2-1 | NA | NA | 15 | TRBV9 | CASSVASDRGGEQFF | TGTGCCAGCAGCGTAGCTTCGGACAGAGGTGGTGAGCAGTTCTTC
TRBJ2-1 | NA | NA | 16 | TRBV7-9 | CASSLTGPQSYNEQFF | TGTGCCAGCAGCTTAACAGGGCCCCAATCCTACAATGAGCAGTTCTTC
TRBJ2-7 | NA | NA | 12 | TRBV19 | CASSIGGNEQYF | TGTGCCAGTAGTATAGGCGGGAACGAGCAGTACTTC
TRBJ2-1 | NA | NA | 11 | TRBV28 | CASSRDNEQFF | TGTGCCAGCAGCCGGGACAATGAGCAGTTCTTC
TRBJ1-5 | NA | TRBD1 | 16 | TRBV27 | CASSFRQGGSNQPQHF | TGTGCCAGCAGTTTCCGGCAGGGGGGTAGCAATCAGCCCCAGCATTTT
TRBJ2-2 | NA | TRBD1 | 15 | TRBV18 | CASLMGQGNTGELFF | TGTGCCAGCTTGATGGGACAGGGAAACACCGGGGAGCTGTTTTTT
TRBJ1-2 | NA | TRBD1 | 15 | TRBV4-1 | CASSQVLTGGYGYTF | TGCGCCAGCAGCCAAGTTCTGACAGGGGGCTATGGCTACACCTTC
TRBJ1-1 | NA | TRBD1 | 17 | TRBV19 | CASSIPLLRGDNTEAFF | TGTGCCAGTAGTATCCCCCTTCTCAGGGGGGATAACACTGAAGCTTTCTTT
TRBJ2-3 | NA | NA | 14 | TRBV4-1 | CASSHDGLRDTQYF | TGCGCCAGCAGCCACGACGGACTCCGGGATACGCAGTATTTT
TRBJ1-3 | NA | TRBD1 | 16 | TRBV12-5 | CASGLGTVSSGNTIYF | TGTGCTAGTGGTTTAGGGACAGTTAGCTCTGGAAACACCATATATTTT
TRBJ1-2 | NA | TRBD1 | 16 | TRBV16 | CASSRFPQGARDGYTF | TGTGCCAGCAGCCGGTTCCCACAGGGGGCAAGGGATGGCTACACCTTC
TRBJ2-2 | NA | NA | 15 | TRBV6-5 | CASRPPGQNTGELFF | TGTGCCAGCAGACCTCCGGGACAGAACACCGGGGAGCTGTTTTTT
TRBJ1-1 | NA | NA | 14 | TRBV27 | CASSPNEDGTEAFF | TGTGCCAGCAGTCCAAACGAGGATGGCACTGAAGCTTTCTTT